The T cell receptor (beta chain) described here comes from a study of blood T cell repertoires in COVID-19. Study-level background: Acute and convalescent COVID-19 samples came from the United States, Italy and Spain. T cells, B-cell-depleted T cells, or PBMCs provided the cDNA or gDNA that served as material.

This clone was counted once. Unmatched junction bases numbered 11, after V lost 5 bases and J lost 8 bases. The CDR3 covers 14 residues. Germline lookup yields CDR1 SGHTA and CDR2 FQGNSA. In the authors' methods: Reference gene primer amplification gave nucleated cell count estimates. Repertoires were generated with immunoSEQ multiplex PCR, while TCRdb's copy carries only in-frame clones and drops some. V, J and clone size were drawn from that table, and D and trimming were deduced from the DNA. The table includes roughly 100,000 clones, 70% to 80% detected once. This receptor was identified in an elderly man with COVID-19, enrolled during active disease. The sample comprised peripheral blood. V is TRBV7-2 and J is TRBJ2-7, with 8 bases matching TRBD2. In DNA, the CDR3 is TGTGCCAGCAGCGACCGAAGCGGGAGAAATAAGCAGTACTTC. Its translation: CASSDRSGRNKQYF.